One and the same sample provided the 3 T cell receptor beta chains below, sequenced in a study of blood T cell repertoires in COVID-19 (dated by TCRdb to 2020 to 2021). To prepare the library, the immunoSEQ multiplex PCR assay was applied. TCRdb stores this immuneACCESS table with in-frame sequences only. Part of the clones is absent; in the studies checked, under half of the shortfall reflects unresolved V genes, and no reason is known for the rest. This sample comprises 180,000 or so clones, under 90% of them detected only once. The ten largest account for roughly 6.7% of the sample. Specimen: peripheral blood. These receptor sequences come from a man aged 40-50 years with acute or convalescent COVID-19.

The chain is built from TRBV7-9 and TRBJ2-2; 8 bases are a match to TRBD2. Germline CDR1 reads SEHNR; CDR2 reads FQNEAQ (reference sequence). J lost 4 bases, V lost 1 base, and 8 bases had no gene match. This CDR3 spans 17 amino acids. In DNA, the CDR3 is TGTGCCAGCAGCTTAGTTCTCTCGGGAGGGGGCACCGGGGAGCTGTTTTTT. This gives the protein CASSLVLSGGGTGELFF. The whole variable domain, remainder taken from reference TRBV7-9 and TRBJ2-2, is DTGVSQNPRHKITKRGQNVTFRCDPISEHNRLYWYRQTLGQGPEFLTYFQNEAQLEKSRLLSDRFSAERPKGSFSTLEIQRTEQGDSAMYLCASSLVLSGGGTGELFFGEGSRLTVL.

This clone came up once. The chain combines TRBV12-3 or TRBV12-4 with TRBJ2-1; D gene uncertain. The CDR3 has 13 residues. V lost 3 bases and J 5 bases, leaving 8 bases between the germline ends. Here the CDR3 reads CASSFFRDNEQFF. The CDR3 DNA reads as TGTGCCAGCAGTTTCTTTCGGGACAATGAGCAGTTCTTC.

This chain links TRBV6-2 or TRBV6-3 with TRBJ2-1; possibly TRBD1 for D (6 bases). The CDR3 contains 14 residues. Per germline, CDR1 MNHEY and CDR2 SVGEGT. V was trimmed by 4 bases and J by 0 bases, leaving 7 bases between them. CDR3 coding DNA: TGTGCCAGCAGTTTGACAGGCTCCTACAATGAGCAGTTCTTC. Protein: CASSLTGSYNEQFF.